The clone carrying this TCR beta chain was detected ten times or more. Antigen: not known. Preparation of the bulk TCR libraries relied on previously described methods and listed TCR primers. TCRdb re-analysed the PCR reads in MiXCR, keeping a single row per CDR3 protein. The sample includes 300,000 to 400,000 distinct CDR3 sequences, 24% of them seen just once. The data derive from a study of molecular identifiers for immune sequencing clone quantification. Trimming pared 6 bases from V and 4 bases from J, leaving 13 bases between. The germline V gene encodes CDR1 MDHEN and CDR2 SYDVKM. The CDR3 length is 13 residues. Based on a CD8+CD4-CCR7+CD45RA+ profile, naive CD8 T cells were sorted. Study-level findings and limits: Molecules of identical TCR sharing a barcode could underestimate highly expanded clone sizes.

This chain joins TRBV28 and TRBJ2-7; D tentatively fits TRBD1 or TRBD2 (5 bases each). The source is a human donor in good health. Some libraries in this study had Jurkat cell RNA spiked in. Input material: naive CD8+ T cells from blood, with Jurkat cell RNA spiked in. Regarding subset: FACS-sorted CD8+CD4-CCR7+CD45RA+ naive T cells. CDR3 region: CASSQLGVYEQYF. In nucleotides, the CDR3 is TGTGCCAGCAGCCAGCTGGGGGTGTACGAGCAGTACTTC.